Given below is one T cell receptor beta chain in context. There is no known antigen for this receptor. No much larger clonotype is one base removed from it; base qualities were not supplied. Sequences SQVTM (CDR1) and ANQGSEA (CDR2) are obtained from the germline V gene. CDR3 length: 16 amino acids, cysteine to phenylalanine. CDR3 DNA only is kept here, 48 bases in frame from base 1. Compared with germline, V lacks 1 base and J lacks 5 bases; bases without a gene match: 6. These data are taken from a study of T cell responses to AZD1222 COVID-19 vaccine (dated by TCRdb to the early 2020s). Regarding the complete study: AZD1222 recipients whose second dose came at about 4 weeks and those whose second dose came at about 12 weeks were combined into one group, since spike-specific TCR depth and breadth did not differ between the two schedules. Enrollment into the trials was organized by age into subgroups of 18-55, 56-69 and 70-plus years, and those subgroups contained about 160, 30 and 59 TCR-sequenced participants, respectively. TCR sequencing was performed for about 250 trial participants, of whom about 200 were given two doses of AZD1222 and some 26 were given two doses of MenACWY control vaccine.

The CDR3 regions of human TCRbeta chains were subjected to immunosequencing. The study's own analysis went as follows. TCRs in the repertoires were matched against a reference library of SARS-CoV-2-specific TCRs that had been generated with the MIRA antigen-specificity platform. Breadth was defined as the fraction of unique TCRs that were SARS-CoV-2-associated, and depth was defined as the fraction of total T cells that were SARS-CoV-2-associated. Using the MIRA data, each spike-specific TCR was assigned both to the spike region to which the TCR was reactive and to a CD4 or CD8 class. Log10-transformed breadth and depth values were compared by one-way ANOVA with Sidak's multiple comparisons tests. The table was pulled from immuneACCESS by TCRdb, which kept in-frame rearrangements only. Such tables lose some clones; where checked, under half of the loss comes from unresolved V genes, and the rest has no known cause. That table is the source of V, J and clone size, and D and trimming were worked out from the DNA. The table for this sample lists roughly 120,000 clones; about 93% of them were counted only once. The ten biggest clones cover around 7% of the sample.

The sample's time point label, in plain terms: baseline before first vaccination. Samples from vaccinated people were obtained from the UK trials COV001 and COV002, which included a single-blind randomized controlled phase 2/3 trial of AZD1222 (ChAdOx1 nCoV-19) in healthy adults. For TCRbeta chain sequencing, PBMC samples from trial participants were taken at day 0 and at day 28 after the second dose. Broad study findings and their caveats: After two AZD1222 doses, both the breadth and the depth of spike-specific TCRs were significantly higher than at day 0 and than in MenACWY recipients. Participants were mostly white British, with more females than males. The authors suggested clonal diversity may have been underestimated. Conclusions about previously exposed vaccinees are limited, since just a handful of AZD1222 recipients were seropositive for SARS-CoV-2 at baseline. The 56-69-year group was small, and its depth increase did not reach significance, likely because of low power. The whole spike protein was spanned by vaccine-associated CD4 TCRs, and dominant responses were seen in regions 160-218 and 743-854. Reportedly, almost half of the unique spike-specific TCRs recognized epitopes lying outside the regions that are mutated in the B.1.351 and B.1.1.7 variants. Because no samples from the day 14 peak response were available, repertoires could be characterized only after the peak T cell response.

This chain joins TRBV29-1 to TRBJ2-1; TRBD1 lines up with 12 middle nucleotides. The receptor comes from an adult in good health. Sample: peripheral blood, taken on day 0 of AZD1222 vaccination. The CDR3 region: CSVEGGDRGRDNEQFF. The DNA reads as follows: TGCAGCGTTGAAGGTGGGGACAGGGGGCGCGACAATGAGCAGTTCTTC.